The T cell receptor beta chain under discussion was sequenced for a study of T cell responses to AZD1222 COVID-19 vaccine. Sequencing was performed with immunoSEQ multiplex PCR; in TCRdb, only in-frame clones are kept and a portion is missing. Among 60,000 to 100,000 clones listed, about 90% were seen once. Trimming left V 4 bases short and J 5 bases short, with 11 bases between. Germline V gives CDR1 LNHDA, CDR2 SQIVND (reference sequence). CDR3 length equals 14 residues. To note about this clone: Its antigen is not known.

Points from the study as a whole: Regions left unmutated in variants are reportedly the target of nearly half of spike-specific TCRs.

Sequences were derived from peripheral blood, sampled on day 0 of MenACWY control vaccination. The sequence was obtained from an adult in good health. The chain combines TRBV19 with TRBJ1-4, with D perhaps matching TRBD1 (5 bases). Here the CDR3 reads CASSTPWGNEKLFF. In DNA form, the CDR3 reads TGTGCCAGTAGTACTCCCTGGGGGAATGAAAAACTGTTTTTT.